This entry is about one TCR beta chain. Its antigen is as yet unknown. The length of the CDR3 is 15 residues. V lost 0 bases and J 0 bases, leaving 10 bases between the germline ends. Germline values: CDR1 DFQATT, CDR2 SNEGSKA (reference sequence). This sample was included in a study of type 1 regulatory T cells. TCRdb ran MiXCR on the reads and lists one entry per CDR3 protein. The sample carries fewer than 75,000 distinct CDR3 sequences, around 49% recorded once. This rearrangement joins TRBV20-1 to TRBJ2-3; D is possibly TRBD2 (5 bases). The sequence was obtained from a human donor in good health. Sequenced: cultured non-Tr1 T cells, either the whole culture or a sorted T cell fraction (not recorded which). The CDR3 nucleotides are TGCAGTGCTAGAGATCCGAGGGCTAGCACAGATACGCAGTATTTT. This sequence encodes CSARDPRASTDTQYF.